This entry features one T cell receptor beta chain sequence. Its target is unknown. The method was immunoSEQ multiplex PCR; TCRdb's version includes in-frame clones alone and lacks a portion of them. The sample holds under 140,000 clones, nearly 90% seen once. The data were obtained in a study of T cell responses to AZD1222 COVID-19 vaccine. Overall study findings and caveats: Receipt of two AZD1222 doses was followed by a rise in Spike-specific TCR breadth and depth. Sampling that yielded the repertoires occurred only after the peak T cell response. Females made up more of the donors, who were largely white British, and clonal diversity may have come out too low.

The germline CDR1 and CDR2 sequences are KGHSH and LQKENI. The CDR3 loop spans 15 amino acids. Losses at the gene ends were 3 bases for V and 5 bases for J; bases not matched to a gene: 6. This material consisted of peripheral blood, taken on day 0 of AZD1222 vaccination. The TCR sequence derives from an adult in good health. The V call is TRBV18, the J call TRBJ1-5; 8 bases are shared with TRBD1. CDR3 amino acids: CASSPSDRVDQPQHF. The CDR3 nucleotides read TGTGCCAGCTCACCGTCGGACAGGGTGGATCAGCCCCAGCATTTT. The entire variable domain, with the rest obtained from reference TRBV18 and TRBJ1-5, is as follows: NAGVMQNPRHLVRRRGQEARLRCSPMKGHSHVYWYRQLPEEGLKFMVYLQKENIIDESGMPKERFSAEFPKEGPSILRIQQVVRGDSAAYFCASSPSDRVDQPQHFGDGTRLSIL.